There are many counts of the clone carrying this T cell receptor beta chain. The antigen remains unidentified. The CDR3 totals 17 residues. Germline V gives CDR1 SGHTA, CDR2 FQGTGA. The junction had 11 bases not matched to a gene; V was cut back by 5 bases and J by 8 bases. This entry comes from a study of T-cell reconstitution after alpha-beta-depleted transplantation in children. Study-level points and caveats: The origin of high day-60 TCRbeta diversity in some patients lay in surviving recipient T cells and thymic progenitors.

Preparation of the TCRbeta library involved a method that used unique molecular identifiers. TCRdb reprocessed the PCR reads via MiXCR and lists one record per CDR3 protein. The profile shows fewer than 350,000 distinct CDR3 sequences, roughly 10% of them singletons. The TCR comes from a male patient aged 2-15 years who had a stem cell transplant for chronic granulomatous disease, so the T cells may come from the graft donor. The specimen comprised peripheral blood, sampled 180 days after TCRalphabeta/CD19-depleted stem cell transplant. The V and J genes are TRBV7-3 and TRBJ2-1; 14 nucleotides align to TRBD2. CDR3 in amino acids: CASSPEGLAGGRHEQFF. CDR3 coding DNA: TGTGCCAGCAGCCCAGAAGGACTAGCGGGGGGTCGGCATGAGCAGTTCTTC.